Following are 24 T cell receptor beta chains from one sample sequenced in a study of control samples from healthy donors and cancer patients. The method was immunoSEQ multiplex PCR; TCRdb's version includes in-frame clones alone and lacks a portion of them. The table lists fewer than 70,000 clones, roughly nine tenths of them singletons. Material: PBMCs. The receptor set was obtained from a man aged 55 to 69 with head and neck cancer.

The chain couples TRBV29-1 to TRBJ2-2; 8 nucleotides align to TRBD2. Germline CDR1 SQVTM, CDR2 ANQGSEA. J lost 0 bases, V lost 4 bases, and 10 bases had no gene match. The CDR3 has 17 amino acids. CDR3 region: CSVVLAGLFANTGELFF. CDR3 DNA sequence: TGCAGCGTTGTATTAGCGGGGTTGTTCGCGAACACCGGGGAGCTGTTTTTT.

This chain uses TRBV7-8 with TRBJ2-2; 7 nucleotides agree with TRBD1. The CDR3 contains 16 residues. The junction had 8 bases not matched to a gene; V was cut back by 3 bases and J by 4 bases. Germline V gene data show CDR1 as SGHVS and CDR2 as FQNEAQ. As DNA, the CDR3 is TGTGCCAGCAGCTTTACCGGGACAGCGACCACCGGGGAGCTGTTTTTT. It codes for CASSFTGTATTGELFF.

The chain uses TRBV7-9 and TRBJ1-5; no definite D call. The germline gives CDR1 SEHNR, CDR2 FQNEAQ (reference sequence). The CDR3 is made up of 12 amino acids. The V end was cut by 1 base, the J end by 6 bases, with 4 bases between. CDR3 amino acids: CASSLGSQPQHF. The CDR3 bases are TGTGCCAGCAGCTTAGGGAGTCAGCCCCAGCATTTT.

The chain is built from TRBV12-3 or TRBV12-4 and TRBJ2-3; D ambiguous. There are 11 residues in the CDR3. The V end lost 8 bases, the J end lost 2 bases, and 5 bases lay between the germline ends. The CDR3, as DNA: TGTGCCAGCTTAAACACAGATACGCAGTATTTT. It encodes CASLNTDTQYF.

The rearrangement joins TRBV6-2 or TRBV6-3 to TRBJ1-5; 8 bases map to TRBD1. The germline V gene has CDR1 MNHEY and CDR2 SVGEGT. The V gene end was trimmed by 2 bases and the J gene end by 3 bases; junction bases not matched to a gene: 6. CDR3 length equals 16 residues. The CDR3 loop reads CASSYAPGQDNQPQHF. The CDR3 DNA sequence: TGTGCCAGCAGTTACGCACCGGGACAGGACAATCAGCCCCAGCATTTT.

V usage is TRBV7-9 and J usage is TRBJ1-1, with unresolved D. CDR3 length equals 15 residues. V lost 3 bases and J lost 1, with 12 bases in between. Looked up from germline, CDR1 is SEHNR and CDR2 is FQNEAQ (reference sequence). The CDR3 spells CASSFAPERNTEAFF. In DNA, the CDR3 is TGTGCCAGCAGCTTCGCCCCTGAAAGGAACACTGAAGCTTTCTTT.

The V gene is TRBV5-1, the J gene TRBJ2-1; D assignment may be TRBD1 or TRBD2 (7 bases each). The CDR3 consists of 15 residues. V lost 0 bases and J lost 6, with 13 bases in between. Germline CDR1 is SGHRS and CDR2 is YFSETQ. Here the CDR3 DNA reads TGCGCCAGCAGCTTGGCTCAGGGGGGGATCAATGAGCAGTTCTTC. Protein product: CASSLAQGGINEQFF.

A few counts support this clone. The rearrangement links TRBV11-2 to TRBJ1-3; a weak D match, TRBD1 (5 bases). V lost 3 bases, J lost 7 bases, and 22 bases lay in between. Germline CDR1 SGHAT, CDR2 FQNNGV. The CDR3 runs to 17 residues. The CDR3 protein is CASSLGLRGRPWNTIYF. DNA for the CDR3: TGTGCCAGCAGCTTGGGGTTGCGGGGACGCCCGTGGAACACCATATATTTT.

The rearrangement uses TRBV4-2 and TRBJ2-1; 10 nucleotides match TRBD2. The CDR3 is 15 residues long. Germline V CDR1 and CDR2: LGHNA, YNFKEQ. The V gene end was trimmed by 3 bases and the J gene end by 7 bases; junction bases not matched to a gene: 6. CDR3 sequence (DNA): TGTGCCAGCAGCCACTTGGAAGCGGGAGGGAATGAGCAGTTCTTC. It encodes CASSHLEAGGNEQFF.

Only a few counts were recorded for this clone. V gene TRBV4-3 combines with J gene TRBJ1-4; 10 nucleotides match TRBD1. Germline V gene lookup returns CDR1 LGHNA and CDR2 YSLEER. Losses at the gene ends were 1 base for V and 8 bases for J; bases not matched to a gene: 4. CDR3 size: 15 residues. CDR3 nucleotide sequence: TGCGCCAGCAGCCAAGCTGGGACAGGGGCAGAAAAACTGTTTTTT. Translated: CASSQAGTGAEKLFF.

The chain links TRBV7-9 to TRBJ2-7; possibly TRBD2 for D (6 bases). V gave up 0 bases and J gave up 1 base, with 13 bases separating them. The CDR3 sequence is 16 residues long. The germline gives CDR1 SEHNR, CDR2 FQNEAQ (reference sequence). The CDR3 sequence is CASSLALGGNSYEQYF. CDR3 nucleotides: TGTGCCAGCAGCTTAGCCCTGGGCGGGAATTCCTACGAGCAGTACTTC.

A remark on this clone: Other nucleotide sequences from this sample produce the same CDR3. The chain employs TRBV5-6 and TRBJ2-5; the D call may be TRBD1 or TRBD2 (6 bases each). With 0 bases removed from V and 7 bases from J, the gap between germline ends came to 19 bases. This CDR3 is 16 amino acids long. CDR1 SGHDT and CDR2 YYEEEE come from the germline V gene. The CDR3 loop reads CASSLAGLGGGRTQYF. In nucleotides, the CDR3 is TGTGCCAGCAGCTTGGCGGGGCTAGGAGGGGGGCGGACCCAGTACTTC.

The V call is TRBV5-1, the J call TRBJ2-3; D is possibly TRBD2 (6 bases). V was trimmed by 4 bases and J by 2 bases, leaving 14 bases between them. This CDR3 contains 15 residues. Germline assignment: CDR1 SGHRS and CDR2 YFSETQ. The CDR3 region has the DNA TGCGCCAGCAGCATCCCGGGGGAAATCACAGATACGCAGTATTTT. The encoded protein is CASSIPGEITDTQYF.

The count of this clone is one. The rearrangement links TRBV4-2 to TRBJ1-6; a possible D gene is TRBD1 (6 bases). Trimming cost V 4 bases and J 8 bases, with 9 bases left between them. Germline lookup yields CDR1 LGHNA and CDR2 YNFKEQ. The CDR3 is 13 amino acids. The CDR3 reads CASSPAGDSPLHF. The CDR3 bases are TGTGCCAGCAGCCCGGCAGGGGATTCACCCCTCCACTTT.

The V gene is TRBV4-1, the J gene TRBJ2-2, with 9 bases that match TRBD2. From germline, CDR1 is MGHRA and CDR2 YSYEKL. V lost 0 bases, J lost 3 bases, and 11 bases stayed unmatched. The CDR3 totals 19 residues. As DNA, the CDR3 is TGCGCCAGCAGCCAAGAGTCACCATCAGCGGGGGGTTACACCGGGGAGCTGTTTTTT. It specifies CASSQESPSAGGYTGELFF.

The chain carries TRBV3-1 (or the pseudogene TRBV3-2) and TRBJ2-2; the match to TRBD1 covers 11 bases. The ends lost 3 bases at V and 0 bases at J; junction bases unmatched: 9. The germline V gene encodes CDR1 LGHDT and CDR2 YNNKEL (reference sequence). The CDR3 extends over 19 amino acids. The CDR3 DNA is TGTGCCAGCAGCCATAAACCGGGACAGGGGGGCACGAACACCGGGGAGCTGTTTTTT. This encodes CASSHKPGQGGTNTGELFF.

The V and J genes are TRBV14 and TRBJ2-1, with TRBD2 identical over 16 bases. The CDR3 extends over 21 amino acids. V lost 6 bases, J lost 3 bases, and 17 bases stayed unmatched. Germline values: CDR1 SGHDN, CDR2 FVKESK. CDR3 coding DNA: TGTGCCAGCAGTCGGGGACTAGCGGGGGGGCCGAGATTACGTTACTACAATGAGCAGTTCTTC. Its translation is CASSRGLAGGPRLRYYNEQFF.

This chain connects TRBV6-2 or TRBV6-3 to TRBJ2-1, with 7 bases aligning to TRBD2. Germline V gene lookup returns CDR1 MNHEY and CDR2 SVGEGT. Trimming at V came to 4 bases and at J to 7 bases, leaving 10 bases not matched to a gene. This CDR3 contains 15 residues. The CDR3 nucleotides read TGTGCCAGCAGTTCGTGGGGGGGAGATAGAAATGAGCAGTTCTTC. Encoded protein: CASSSWGGDRNEQFF.

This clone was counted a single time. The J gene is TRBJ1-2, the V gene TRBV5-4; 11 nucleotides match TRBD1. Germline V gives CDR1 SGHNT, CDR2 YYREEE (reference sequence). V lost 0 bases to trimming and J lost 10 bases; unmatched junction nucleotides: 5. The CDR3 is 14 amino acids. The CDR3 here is CASSLGRTGGFYTF. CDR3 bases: TGTGCCAGCAGCTTGGGAAGGACAGGGGGCTTCTACACCTTC.

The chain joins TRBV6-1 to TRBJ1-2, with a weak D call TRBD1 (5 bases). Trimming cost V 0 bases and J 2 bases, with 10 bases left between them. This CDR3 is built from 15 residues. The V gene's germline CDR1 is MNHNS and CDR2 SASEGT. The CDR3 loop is CASSEAVGRNYGYTF. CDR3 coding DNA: TGTGCCAGCAGTGAAGCGGTGGGACGGAACTATGGCTACACCTTC.

The chain's CDR3 is CASSYGAIAGEQYF. The CDR3 DNA reads as TGTGCCAGCAGTTACGGGGCTATAGCGGGCGAGCAGTACTTC. The rearrangement uses TRBV6-6 and TRBJ2-7, with TRBD2 identical over 7 bases. The CDR3 runs 14 residues. Germline CDR1 reads MNHNY; CDR2 reads SVGAGI (reference sequence). V lost 2 bases, J lost 6 bases, and 7 bases stayed unmatched.

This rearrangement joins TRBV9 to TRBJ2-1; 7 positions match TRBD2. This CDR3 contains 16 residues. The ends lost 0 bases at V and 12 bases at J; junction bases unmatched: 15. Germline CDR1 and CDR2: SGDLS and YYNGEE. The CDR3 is CASSVGGGLDPRGQFF. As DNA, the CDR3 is TGTGCCAGCAGCGTAGGGGGGGGACTCGACCCCCGCGGGCAGTTCTTC.

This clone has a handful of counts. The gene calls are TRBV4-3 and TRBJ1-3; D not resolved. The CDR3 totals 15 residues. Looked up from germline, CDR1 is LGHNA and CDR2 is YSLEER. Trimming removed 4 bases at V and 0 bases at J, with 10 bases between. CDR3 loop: CASSPDISSGNTIYF. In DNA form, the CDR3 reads TGCGCCAGCAGCCCAGACATCAGCTCTGGAAACACCATATATTTT.

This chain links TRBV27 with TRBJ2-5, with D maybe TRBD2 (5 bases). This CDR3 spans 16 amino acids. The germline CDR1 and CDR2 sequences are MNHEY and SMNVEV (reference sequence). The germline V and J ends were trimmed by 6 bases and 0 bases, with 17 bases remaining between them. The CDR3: CASSRGQAPYQETQYF. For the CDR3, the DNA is TGTGCCAGCAGCCGAGGGCAGGCTCCGTACCAAGAGACCCAGTACTTC.